Following are 22 T cell receptor beta chains from one sample sequenced in a study of metastatic and nonmetastatic thyroid tumors. TCRdb reanalyzed the PCR reads via MiXCR. The sample lists 85,000 to 95,000 clones; more than 12% were seen once. Before thyroid surgery, none of the patients had received any treatment. Input material: blood. All receptors come from a female donor with papillary thyroid cancer or a benign thyroid nodule (not recorded which). Some clones in this sample may be carry-over from other donors' samples.

At least ten counts were recorded for this clone. V gene TRBV6-1 combines with J gene TRBJ1-5; D ambiguous. Germline CDR1 is MNHNS and CDR2 is SASEGT. V lost 5 bases to trimming and J lost 0 bases, with 8 bases between them. The CDR3 has 14 amino acids. The CDR3 DNA sequence: TGTGCCAGCAGTCGACGGTATAGCAATCAGCCCCAGCATTTT. This encodes CASSRRYSNQPQHF.

The chain recombines TRBV14 with TRBJ2-3; 7 nucleotides match TRBD1. Germline V CDR1 and CDR2: SGHDN, FVKESK. Unmatched junction bases numbered 20, after V lost 3 bases and J lost 5 bases. This CDR3 is 19 amino acids long. CDR3 DNA: TGTGCCAGCAGCCAGGCATTCCACCTCCAGGACAGGCAGGGAGATACGCAGTATTTT. Its translation: CASSQAFHLQDRQGDTQYF.

With respect to this clone: A much larger clonotype is one base distant, so this may be a read error. V usage is TRBV30 and J usage is TRBJ2-5; D is tentatively TRBD1 or TRBD2 (6 bases each). Trimming took off 0 bases at V and 6 bases at J, with 14 bases between the two ends. The CDR3 sequence is 14 residues long. Germline CDR1 is GTSNPN and CDR2 is SVGIG (reference sequence). The CDR3 DNA follows: TGTGCCTGGAGTGTATCGGTACGGGGGCAGACCCAGTACTTC. It specifies CAWSVSVRGQTQYF. Based on the CDR3 plus reference TRBV30 and TRBJ2-5, the full variable domain is SQTIHQWPATLVQPVGSPLSLECTVEGTSNPNLYWYRQAAGRGLQLLFYSVGIGQISSEVPQNLSASRPQDRQFILSSKKLLLSDSGFYLCAWSVSVRGQTQYFGPGTRLLVL.

This clone was observed at least ten times. The gene calls are TRBV20-1 and TRBJ1-1, with a weak D call TRBD1 (5 bases). Germline CDR1 reads DFQATT; CDR2 reads SNEGSKA (reference sequence). Trimming removed 5 bases at V and 4 bases at J, with 11 bases between. CDR3 length equals 12 residues. CDR3 DNA: TGCAGTGCTGGGCGACAGTCCACTGAAGCTTTCTTT. It encodes CSAGRQSTEAFF.

This clone was picked up many times. This sequence may be a read error, since a much larger clone differs from it by one base. This chain joins TRBV2 and TRBJ1-1, with D hard to call. CDR1 is SNHLY, CDR2 FYNNEI, per germline. The CDR3 is made up of 11 amino acids. Trimming shortened V by 4 bases and J by 6 bases, and 6 bases separated the two germline ends. CDR3 DNA: TGTGCCAGCAGTGTGGAATCTGAAGCTTTCTTT. Residues: CASSVESEAFF.

At least ten counts were recorded for this clone. The V call is TRBV20-1, the J call TRBJ1-1, with 9 positions matching TRBD1. Per the germline V gene, CDR1 is DFQATT and CDR2 is SNEGSKA (reference sequence). The CDR3 is 16 residues long. J gave up 5 bases and V 4 bases, and 14 bases lay outside the gene matches. The DNA of the CDR3 is TGCAGTGCTAAGCCCCTACAGGGGGCGGTACAGACTGAAGCTTTCTTT. This codes for CSAKPLQGAVQTEAFF.

This clone was seen at least ten times. This chain uses TRBV12-3 or TRBV12-4 with TRBJ1-5; 7 bases match TRBD1. This CDR3 contains 15 residues. V dropped 5 bases and J dropped 1; count of bases not matched to a gene: 5. As DNA, the CDR3 is TGTGCCAGCAGTGCCCACAGGGGAAGCAATCAGCCCCAGCATTTT. Translated, it gives CASSAHRGSNQPQHF.

At least ten counts were recorded for this clone. The chain employs TRBV10-3 and TRBJ1-2; D uncertain. V lost 3 bases and J 3 bases, leaving 17 bases between the germline ends. Germline CDR1 is ENHRY and CDR2 is SYGVKD. CDR3 size: 16 residues. This CDR3 reads CAISELLDTPYYGYTF. The DNA for the CDR3 is TGTGCCATCAGTGAACTTCTAGACACCCCCTACTATGGCTACACCTTC.

This clone was detected many times. This same CDR3 is encoded by further DNA sequences in the sample. The rearrangement links TRBV5-5 to TRBJ2-3, with D possibly TRBD2 on 5 matching bases. The germline V gene encodes CDR1 SGHKS and CDR2 YYEKEE (reference sequence). Trimming shortened V by 6 bases and J by 4 bases, and 18 bases separated the two germline ends. CDR3 length equals 15 residues. The CDR3 DNA is TGTGCCAGCACTCCGGAGACTACCATCCCAGATACGCAGTATTTT. It translates to CASTPETTIPDTQYF.

This clone was observed at least ten times. This chain links TRBV28 with TRBJ2-6; unclear D gene. CDR1 is MDHEN, CDR2 SYDVKM, per germline. Trimming took 4 bases from V and 0 from J, leaving 10 bases between them. The CDR3 has 16 residues. CDR3 sequence: CASSYSSGSGANVLTF. DNA of the CDR3: TGTGCCAGCAGTTACTCCTCAGGCTCTGGGGCCAACGTCCTGACTTTC.

Many counts were recorded for this clone. This chain joins TRBV6-1 and TRBJ2-1, with a weak D call TRBD1 (6 bases). CDR1 and CDR2 (germline): MNHNS, SASEGT. Deletions cut 8 bases from V and 4 bases from J, with 18 bases between. The CDR3 loop spans 15 amino acids. The chain's CDR3 is CASRTDRDKYNEQFF. The CDR3 coding sequence is TGTGCCAGCCGAACCGATCGGGACAAATACAATGAGCAGTTCTTC.

This clone has a handful of counts. A much larger clone is a single base away; this may be a read error. The V gene is TRBV12-3 or TRBV12-4, the J gene TRBJ2-5; D is uncertain. The CDR3 is made up of 14 amino acids. The CDR3 protein is CAISSQTPGRGQYF. The CDR3 DNA follows: TGTGCCATCAGTTCGCAAACACCAGGCCGTGGCCAGTACTTC.

In its sample, this clone was seen many times. This rearrangement joins TRBV29-1 to TRBJ1-2; TRBD1 agrees at 7 bases. CDR1 and CDR2 from the germline V gene are SQVTM and ANQGSEA. After removal of 5 bases from V and 8 bases from J, the junction contained 20 bases not matched to a gene. This CDR3 is 16 amino acids long. The DNA of the CDR3 is TGCAGCGTTTGCAGGGACAGATTTTTCGGGGTAGTGGGCTACACCTTC. Its protein is CSVCRDRFFGVVGYTF.

The V gene is TRBV5-4, the J gene TRBJ2-1, with D perhaps matching TRBD1 (6 bases). CDR3 length: 15 residues. Deletions cut 0 bases from V and 6 bases from J, with 13 bases between. CDR1 SGHNT and CDR2 YYREEE come from the germline V gene (reference sequence). The CDR3 loop reads CASSLAGEWGNEQFF. The CDR3 DNA is TGTGCCAGCAGCTTGGCAGGGGAATGGGGCAATGAGCAGTTCTTC.

This clone showed up many times. The V gene is TRBV6-2 or TRBV6-3, the J gene TRBJ2-7, with D perhaps matching TRBD1 or TRBD2 (6 bases each). The germline CDR1 and CDR2 sequences are MNHEY and SVGEGT. V lost 2 bases and J lost 5, with 19 bases in between. The length of the CDR3 is 16 residues. The CDR3 DNA is TGTGCCAGCAGTTACGGGAACCACAGGGAGGCGGACGAGCAGTACTTC. It codes for CASSYGNHREADEQYF.

This clone was seen many times. The gene calls are TRBV19 and TRBJ1-4; the D is unclear. V shed 4 bases and J shed 7 bases, with 13 bases lying between them. Looked up from germline, CDR1 is LNHDA and CDR2 is SQIVND (reference sequence). The CDR3 is 14 residues long. CDR3 amino acids: CASSTGEGSEKLFF. CDR3 coding DNA: TGTGCCAGTAGTACCGGGGAGGGAAGTGAAAAACTGTTTTTT.

In this sample, this clone turned up many times. Being one base from a much bigger clone, this may be a read error. The chain employs TRBV28 and TRBJ2-7; TRBD1 might be the D (6 bases). V shed 3 bases and J shed 11 bases, with 11 bases lying between them. The V gene's germline CDR1 is MDHEN and CDR2 SYDVKM. CDR3 length: 11 residues. As DNA, the CDR3 is TGTGCCAGCAGTTTGATGAGGGGGAAGTACTTC. Its translation is CASSLMRGKYF.

In its sample, this clone was seen many times. The CDR3 sequence: CASSGGSYEQYF. CDR3 nucleotides: TGTGCCAGCTCAGGGGGCAGCTACGAGCAGTACTTC. The J gene is TRBJ2-7, the V gene TRBV6-1, with TRBD1 identical over 8 bases. Losses at the gene ends were 8 bases for V and 3 bases for J; bases not matched to a gene: 3. Looked up from germline, CDR1 is MNHNS and CDR2 is SASEGT. The CDR3 totals 12 residues.

This clone was picked up many times. The chain joins TRBV28 to TRBJ1-2; D is uncertain. Trimming left V 3 bases short and J 10 bases short, with 9 bases between. The CDR3 totals 11 residues. CDR1 and CDR2 from the germline V gene are MDHEN and SYDVKM. CDR3 loop: CASSFGRIYTF. The CDR3 nucleotides are TGTGCCAGCAGTTTCGGCAGGATCTACACCTTC.

Only a few counts were recorded for this clone. The J gene is TRBJ1-6, the V gene TRBV5-4; 10 positions agree with TRBD1. Per the germline V gene, CDR1 is SGHNT and CDR2 is YYREEE (reference sequence). Germline trimming cut 4 bases from V and 8 bases from J; bases unmatched to any gene: 6. The CDR3 extends over 15 amino acids. Written as DNA, the CDR3 is TGTGCCAGCAGCGTGATAGGACAGGGGGATTCACCCCTCCACTTT. Translated: CASSVIGQGDSPLHF.

This clone has just a few counts. A single base separates this from a much larger clone, so it may be a read error. The chain is built from TRBV9 and TRBJ2-1; D remains ambiguous. CDR3 length: 18 amino acids. Per germline, CDR1 SGDLS and CDR2 YYNGEE. Trimming cost V 0 bases and J 0 bases, with 16 bases left between them. CDR3 DNA sequence: TGTGCCAGCAGCGTAGAGGTGGGGTCCCTTACCTCCTACAATGAGCAGTTCTTC. It yields the protein CASSVEVGSLTSYNEQFF.

This clone was seen at least ten times. The chain combines TRBV30 with TRBJ1-2; D is perhaps TRBD1 (6 bases). Germline V gene sequence: CDR1 GTSNPN, CDR2 SVGIG (reference sequence). Trimming pared 2 bases from V and 8 bases from J, leaving 15 bases between. CDR3 size: 13 residues. This CDR3 is CAWSPTGLGGYTF. DNA of the CDR3: TGTGCCTGGAGTCCTACAGGGCTGGGCGGCTACACCTTC.